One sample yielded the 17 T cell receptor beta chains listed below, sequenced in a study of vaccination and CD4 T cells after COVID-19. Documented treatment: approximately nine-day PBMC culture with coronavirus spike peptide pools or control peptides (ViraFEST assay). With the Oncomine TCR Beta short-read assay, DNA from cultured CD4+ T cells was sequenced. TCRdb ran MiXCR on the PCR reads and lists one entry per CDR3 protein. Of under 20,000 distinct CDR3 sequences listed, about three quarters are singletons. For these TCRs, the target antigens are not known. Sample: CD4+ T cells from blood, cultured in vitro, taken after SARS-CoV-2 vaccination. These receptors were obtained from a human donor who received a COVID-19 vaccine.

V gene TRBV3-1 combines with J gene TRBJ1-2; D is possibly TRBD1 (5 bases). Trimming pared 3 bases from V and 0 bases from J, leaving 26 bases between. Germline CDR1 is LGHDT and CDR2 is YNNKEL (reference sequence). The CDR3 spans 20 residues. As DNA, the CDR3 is TGTGCCAGCAGCCATTACAGTTTGATGGGCCCCCAGGGCGCTAACTATGGCTACACCTTC. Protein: CASSHYSLMGPQGANYGYTF.

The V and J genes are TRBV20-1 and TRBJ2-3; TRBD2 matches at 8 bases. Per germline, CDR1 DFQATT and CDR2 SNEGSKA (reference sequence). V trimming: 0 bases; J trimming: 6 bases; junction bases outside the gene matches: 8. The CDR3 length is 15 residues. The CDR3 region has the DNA TGCAGTGCTAGAGATCCAGCGGGGGCGGCCGATACGCAGTATTTT. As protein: CSARDPAGAADTQYF.

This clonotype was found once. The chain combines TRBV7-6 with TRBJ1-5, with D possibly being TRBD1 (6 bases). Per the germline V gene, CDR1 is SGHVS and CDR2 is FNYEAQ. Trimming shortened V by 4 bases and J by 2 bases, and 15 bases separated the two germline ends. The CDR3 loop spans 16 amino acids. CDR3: CASSSTGFIGNQPQHF. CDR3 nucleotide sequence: TGTGCCAGCAGCTCAACAGGGTTCATCGGCAATCAGCCCCAGCATTTT.

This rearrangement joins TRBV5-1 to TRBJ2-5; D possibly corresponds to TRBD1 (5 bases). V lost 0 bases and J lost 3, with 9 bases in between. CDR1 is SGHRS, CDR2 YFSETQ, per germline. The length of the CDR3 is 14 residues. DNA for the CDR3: TGCGCCAGCAGCTTGGCAGGGATGGAAGAGACCCAGTACTTC. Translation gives CASSLAGMEETQYF.

This CDR3 reads CASSPMGGNTGELFF. The DNA of the CDR3 is TGTGCCAGCAGCCCTATGGGGGGGAACACCGGGGAGCTGTTTTTT. The chain recombines TRBV7-9 with TRBJ2-2; D possibly corresponds to TRBD2 (6 bases). Germline CDR1 reads SEHNR; CDR2 reads FQNEAQ (reference sequence). This CDR3 is built from 15 residues. The V gene lost 5 bases and the J gene lost 1 base, with 11 bases spanning the gap.

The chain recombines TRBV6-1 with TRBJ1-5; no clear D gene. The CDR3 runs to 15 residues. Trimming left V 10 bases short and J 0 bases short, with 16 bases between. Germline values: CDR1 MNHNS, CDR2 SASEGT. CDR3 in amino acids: CATQKEDYSNQPQHF. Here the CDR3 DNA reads TGTGCCACCCAAAAGGAGGATTATAGCAATCAGCCCCAGCATTTT.

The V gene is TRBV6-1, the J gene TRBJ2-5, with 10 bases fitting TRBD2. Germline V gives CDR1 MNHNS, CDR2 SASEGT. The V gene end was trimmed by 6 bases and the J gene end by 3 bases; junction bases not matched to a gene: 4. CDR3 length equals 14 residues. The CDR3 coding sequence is TGTGCCAGCAGAGATAGCGGGGGGAAAGAGACCCAGTACTTC. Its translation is CASRDSGGKETQYF.

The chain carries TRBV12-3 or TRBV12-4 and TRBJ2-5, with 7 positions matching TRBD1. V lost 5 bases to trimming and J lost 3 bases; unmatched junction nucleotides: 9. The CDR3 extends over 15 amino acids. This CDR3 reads CASSAHRGVEETQYF. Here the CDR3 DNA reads TGTGCCAGCAGTGCCCACAGGGGAGTAGAAGAGACCCAGTACTTC.

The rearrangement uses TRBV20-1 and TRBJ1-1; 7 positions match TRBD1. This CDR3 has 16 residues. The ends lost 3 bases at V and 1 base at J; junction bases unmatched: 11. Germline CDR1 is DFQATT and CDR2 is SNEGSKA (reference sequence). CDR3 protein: CSASTPGQPSNTEAFF. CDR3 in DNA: TGCAGTGCTAGTACACCGGGACAGCCCTCGAACACTGAAGCTTTCTTT.

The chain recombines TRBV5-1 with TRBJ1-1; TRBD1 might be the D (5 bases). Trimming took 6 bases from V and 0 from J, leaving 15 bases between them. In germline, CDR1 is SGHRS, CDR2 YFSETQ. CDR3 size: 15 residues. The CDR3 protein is CASTLDGGLNTEAFF. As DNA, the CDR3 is TGCGCCAGCACCCTTGATGGGGGGTTGAACACTGAAGCTTTCTTT. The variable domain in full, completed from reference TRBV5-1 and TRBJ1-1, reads KAGVTQTPRYLIKTRGQQVTLSCSPISGHRSVSWYQQTPGQGLQFLFEYFSETQRNKGNFPGRFSGRQFSNSRSEMNVSTLELGDSALYLCASTLDGGLNTEAFFGQGTRLTVV.

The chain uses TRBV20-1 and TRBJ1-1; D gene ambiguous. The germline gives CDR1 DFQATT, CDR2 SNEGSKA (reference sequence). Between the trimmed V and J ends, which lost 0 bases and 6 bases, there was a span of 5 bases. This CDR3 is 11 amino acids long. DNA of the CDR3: TGCAGTGCTAGAGAGGACGCTGAAGCTTTCTTT. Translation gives CSAREDAEAFF.

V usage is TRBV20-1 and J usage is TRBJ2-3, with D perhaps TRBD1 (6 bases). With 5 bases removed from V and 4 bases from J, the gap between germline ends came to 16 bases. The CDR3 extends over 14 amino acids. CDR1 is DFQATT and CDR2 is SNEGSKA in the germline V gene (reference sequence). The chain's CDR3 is CSALDRLHADTQYF. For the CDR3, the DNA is TGCAGTGCTTTAGACAGGCTCCACGCAGATACGCAGTATTTT.

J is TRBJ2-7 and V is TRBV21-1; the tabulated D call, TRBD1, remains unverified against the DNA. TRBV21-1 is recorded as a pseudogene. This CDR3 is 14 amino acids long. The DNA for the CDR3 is TGTGCCAGCAGGAGGGACAGCCGTGCCTACGAGCAGTACTTC. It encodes CASRRDSRAYEQYF.

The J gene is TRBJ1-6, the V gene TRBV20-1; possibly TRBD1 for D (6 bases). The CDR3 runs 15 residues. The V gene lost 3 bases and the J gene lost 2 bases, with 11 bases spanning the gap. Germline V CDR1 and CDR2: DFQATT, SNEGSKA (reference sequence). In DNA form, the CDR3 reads TGCAGTGCTAGGGACAGCCCTACCTATAATTCACCCCTCCACTTT. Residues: CSARDSPTYNSPLHF.

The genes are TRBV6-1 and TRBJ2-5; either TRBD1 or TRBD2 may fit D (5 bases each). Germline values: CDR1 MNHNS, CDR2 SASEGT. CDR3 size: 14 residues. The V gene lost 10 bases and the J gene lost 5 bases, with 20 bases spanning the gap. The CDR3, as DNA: TGTGCCACGGAACGGGACCAACTGGGGGAGACCCAGTACTTC. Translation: CATERDQLGETQYF.

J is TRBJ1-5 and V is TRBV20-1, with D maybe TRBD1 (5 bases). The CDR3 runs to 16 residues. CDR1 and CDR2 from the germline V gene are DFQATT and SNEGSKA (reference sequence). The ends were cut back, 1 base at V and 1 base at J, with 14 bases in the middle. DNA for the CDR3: TGCAGTGCTAGAGCGAACAGGACGATAAGCAATCAGCCCCAGCATTTT. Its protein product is CSARANRTISNQPQHF.

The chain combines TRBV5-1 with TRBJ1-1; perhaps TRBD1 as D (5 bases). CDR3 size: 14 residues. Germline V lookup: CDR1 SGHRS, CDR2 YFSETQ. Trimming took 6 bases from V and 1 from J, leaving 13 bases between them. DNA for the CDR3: TGCGCCAGCACCCTACTAGGACAGAACACTGAAGCTTTCTTT. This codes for CASTLLGQNTEAFF.